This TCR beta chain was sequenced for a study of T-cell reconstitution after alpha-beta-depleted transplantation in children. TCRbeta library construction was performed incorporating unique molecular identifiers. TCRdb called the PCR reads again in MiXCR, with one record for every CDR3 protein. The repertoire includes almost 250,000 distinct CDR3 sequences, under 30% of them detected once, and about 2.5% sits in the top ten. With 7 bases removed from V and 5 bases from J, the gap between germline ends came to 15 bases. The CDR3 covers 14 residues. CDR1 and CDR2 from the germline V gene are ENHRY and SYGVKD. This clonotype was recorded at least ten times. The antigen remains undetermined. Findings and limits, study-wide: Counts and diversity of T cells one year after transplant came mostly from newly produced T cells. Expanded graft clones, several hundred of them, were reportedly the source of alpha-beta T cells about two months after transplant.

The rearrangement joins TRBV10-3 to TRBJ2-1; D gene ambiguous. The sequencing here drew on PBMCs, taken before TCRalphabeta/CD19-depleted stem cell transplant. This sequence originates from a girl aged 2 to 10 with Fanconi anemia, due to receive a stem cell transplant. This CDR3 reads CAIINRVSDNEQFF. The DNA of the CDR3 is TGTGCCATCATAAACCGGGTTTCAGACAATGAGCAGTTCTTC.